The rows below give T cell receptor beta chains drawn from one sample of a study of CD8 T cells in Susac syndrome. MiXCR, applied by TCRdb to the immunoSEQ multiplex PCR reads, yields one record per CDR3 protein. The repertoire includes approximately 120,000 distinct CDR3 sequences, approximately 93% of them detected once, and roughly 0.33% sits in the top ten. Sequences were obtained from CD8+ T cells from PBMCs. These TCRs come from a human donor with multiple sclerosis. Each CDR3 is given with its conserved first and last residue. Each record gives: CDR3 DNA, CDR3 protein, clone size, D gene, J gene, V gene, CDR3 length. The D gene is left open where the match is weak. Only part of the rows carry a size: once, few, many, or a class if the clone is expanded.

TGTGCCAGCAGCGTGGGACTAGCGGGAGCGGATACGCAGTATTTT CASSVGLAGADTQYF . TRBD2 TRBJ2-3 TRBV2 15
TGTGCCAGCAGCCCCCTTTCGAGCTCCTACAATGAGCAGTTCTTC CASSPLSSSYNEQFF once . TRBJ2-1 TRBV7-3 15
TGCGCCAGCAGCCAAGTATCAATAGGCAGGTACCATGAGCAGTTCTTC CASSQVSIGRYHEQFF . . TRBJ2-1 TRBV4-1 16
TGTGCCAGCAGCGTAGGTGGGGCAGATACGCAGTATTTT CASSVGGADTQYF . . TRBJ2-3 TRBV9 13
TGTGCCAGCAGTGAAGACAGCGGTTACCAAGAGACCCAGTACTTC CASSEDSGYQETQYF . . TRBJ2-5 TRBV6-1 15
TGTGCCATCAGTAAAGGACAGGCCAATCAGCCCCAGCATTTT CAISKGQANQPQHF . TRBD1 TRBJ1-5 TRBV10-3 14
TGTGCCAGCACCCTGACTGGTAACTATGGCTACACCTTC CASTLTGNYGYTF . . TRBJ1-2 TRBV12-3/TRBV12-4 13
TGTGCCAGCAGCACGGGCGGCGGGAATGAGCAGTTCTTC CASSTGGGNEQFF . . TRBJ2-1 TRBV27 13
TGTGCCAGCACTAAAACCCGGGCAGTGAACACTGAAGCTTTCTTT CASTKTRAVNTEAFF . . TRBJ1-1 TRBV25-1 15
TGCAGTGCTGCGGACAGTTTAGTTGCAACTAATGAAAAACTGTTTTTT CSAADSLVATNEKLFF . . TRBJ1-4 TRBV20-1 16
TGTGCCAGCAGTCCGCGAACCTCTAATGAAAAACTGTTTTTT CASSPRTSNEKLFF once . TRBJ1-4 TRBV7-9 14
TGTGCCAGCAGCCTTTTCGAACGTGGCGCTGGGGCCAACGTCCTGACTTTC CASSLFERGAGANVLTF . . TRBJ2-6 TRBV28 17
TGTGCCAGCAGCCCCCGGACAGACTCTGGAAACACCATATATTTT CASSPRTDSGNTIYF . . TRBJ1-3 TRBV13 15
TGTGCCAGCATTCCTTTCTTTCCGGCGGGGGCTCCAGATACGCAGTATTTT CASIPFFPAGAPDTQYF . . TRBJ2-3 TRBV27 17
TGCAGTGCTAGAGGGCCGTTGAGGGACGGACTGAACACTGAAGCTTTCTTT CSARGPLRDGLNTEAFF . . TRBJ1-1 TRBV20-1 17
TGTGCCAGCAGTATCGGGGTTTTCGATAACTATGGCTACACCTTC CASSIGVFDNYGYTF . . TRBJ1-2 TRBV25-1 15
TGTGCCAGCCGCCCAGAGTTCTCTGGGGCCAACGTCCTGACTTTC CASRPEFSGANVLTF . . TRBJ2-6 TRBV28 15
TGTGCCATCAGTGAGGGGTGGACAAGGGAGTACGAGCAGTACTTC CAISEGWTREYEQYF . . TRBJ2-7 TRBV10-3 15
TGTGCCAGCAGCGTCGGGGACACAGATACGCAGTATTTT CASSVGDTDTQYF few . TRBJ2-3 TRBV9 13
TGTGCCAGCAGCTTAGCTCCTGCCTACGAGCAGTACTTC CASSLAPAYEQYF . . TRBJ2-7 TRBV7-8 13
TGTGCCAGCACAGCTTTTTCGGGGCCGAGCTCCTACAATGAGCAGTTCTTC CASTAFSGPSSYNEQFF . . TRBJ2-1 TRBV9 17
TGCAGCGTTGAATTGGACAGGGAAGGAGAGACCCAGTACTTC CSVELDREGETQYF . TRBD1 TRBJ2-5 TRBV29-1 14
TGCAGTGGAAACGAGGCCCAAGAGACCCAGTACTTC CSGNEAQETQYF . . TRBJ2-5 TRBV20-1 12
TGTGCCTGGAGTGTATCTAGCGGGAGCGATACGCAGTATTTT CAWSVSSGSDTQYF once TRBD2 TRBJ2-3 TRBV30 14
TGTGCAAGTCGCTTAGCCCTCGATTCCGTCTCTAGCACAGATACGCAGTATTTT CASRLALDSVSSTDTQYF . . TRBJ2-3 TRBV12-2 18
TGTGCCAGCAGTCGAGGCGAGCAGTACTTC CASSRGEQYF once . TRBJ2-7 TRBV25-1 10
TGCAGTGCTAGAGGTAGGGTGAGGGACAGCTCCTACGAGCAGTACTTC CSARGRVRDSSYEQYF . TRBD1 TRBJ2-7 TRBV20-1 16